The 29 T cell receptor beta chains reported below all come from one sample, sequenced in a study of blood T cell repertoires in COVID-19. Repertoires were generated with immunoSEQ multiplex PCR, while TCRdb's copy carries only in-frame clones and drops some. Of some 220,000 clones in the sample, 84% were seen once. Material for sequencing was peripheral blood. The receptors shown here come from a man in his fifties with active or convalescent COVID-19.

V gene TRBV6-2 or TRBV6-3 combines with J gene TRBJ2-2, with D possibly being TRBD1 (6 bases). The CDR3 runs 14 residues. CDR1 and CDR2 from the germline V gene are MNHEY and SVGEGT. V was cut by 6 bases and J by 4 bases, with 12 bases left in between. The CDR3, as DNA: TGTGCCAGCAGCCACAGGGCTAGCACCGGGGAGCTGTTTTTT. Its protein is CASSHRASTGELFF.

The chain combines TRBV5-1 with TRBJ2-3, with D uncertain. The ends were cut back, 5 bases at V and 0 bases at J, with 10 bases in the middle. CDR1 and CDR2 from the germline V gene are SGHRS and YFSETQ. CDR3 length: 14 amino acids. The CDR3 nucleotides read TGCGCCAGCAGTGAGACACCGAGCACAGATACGCAGTATTTT. Protein sequence: CASSETPSTDTQYF.

The chain links TRBV29-1 to TRBJ2-3; D is possibly TRBD1 (5 bases). Germline CDR1 is SQVTM and CDR2 is ANQGSEA. This CDR3 comprises 12 residues. V was pared by 4 bases and J by 3 bases, with 8 bases between. This chain's CDR3 is CSVVPGTDTQYF. CDR3 DNA sequence: TGCAGCGTTGTCCCAGGGACAGATACGCAGTATTTT.

The chain joins TRBV4-3 to TRBJ2-5, with D unresolved. Germline V gene lookup returns CDR1 LGHNA and CDR2 YSLEER. The V end lost 0 bases, the J end lost 0 bases, and 5 bases lay between the germline ends. The CDR3 covers 14 residues. CDR3 DNA: TGCGCCAGCAGCCAAGAAGCACACCAAGAGACCCAGTACTTC. Its protein is CASSQEAHQETQYF.

The CDR3 protein is CASSYTSGPDTQYF. The CDR3, as DNA: TGTGCCAGCAGTTATACTAGCGGGCCAGATACGCAGTATTTT. The rearrangement uses TRBV6-2 or TRBV6-3 and TRBJ2-3; TRBD2 matches 9 bases. Germline V gene sequence: CDR1 MNHEY, CDR2 SVGEGT. The CDR3 is made up of 14 amino acids. With 3 bases clipped from V and 4 bases from J, the junction kept 2 bases outside the gene matches.

Concerning this clone itself: The sample holds other DNA sequences that translate to the same CDR3. This chain uses TRBV28 with TRBJ1-5, with 7 bases matching TRBD1. Germline assignment: CDR1 MDHEN and CDR2 SYDVKM. With 4 bases clipped from V and 7 bases from J, the junction kept 7 bases outside the gene matches. The CDR3 has 14 amino acids. CDR3 bases: TGTGCCAGCAGTTCACAGGGGAGAGGGCAGCCCCAGCATTTT. Its protein is CASSSQGRGQPQHF.

The V call is TRBV6-5, the J call TRBJ2-4; 10 bases align to TRBD2. The CDR3 has 15 residues. Per germline, CDR1 MNHEY and CDR2 SVGAGI. The J segment lost 5 bases and the V segment lost 3 bases, leaving 4 bases of the junction unmatched. The CDR3: CASSYSSGSENIQYF. In DNA form, the CDR3 reads TGTGCCAGCAGTTATTCTAGCGGGAGCGAAAACATTCAGTACTTC.

The V call is TRBV10-3, the J call TRBJ2-2; TRBD2 matches 9 bases. The CDR3 covers 12 residues. The V and J ends lost 1 base and 13 bases, in that order; junction bases with no gene match: 1. Germline CDR1 reads ENHRY; CDR2 reads SYGVKD. The CDR3 DNA reads TGTGCCATCAGTGAGTTGGGACTAGCGCTGTTTTTT. Protein product: CAISELGLALFF.

This clone appeared a single time. This chain links TRBV28 with TRBJ1-2; no definite D call. The CDR3 has 13 amino acids. V was clipped by 5 bases and J by 2 bases, with 9 bases between them. Germline V CDR1 and CDR2: MDHEN, SYDVKM. Written as DNA, the CDR3 is TGTGCCAGCAGTCCTTCGTCGAACTATGGCTACACCTTC. Protein product: CASSPSSNYGYTF.

The gene calls are TRBV4-2 and TRBJ2-3, with TRBD2 matching 11 bases. CDR1 and CDR2 from the germline V gene are LGHNA and YNFKEQ. V dropped 2 bases and J dropped 6; count of bases not matched to a gene: 7. The CDR3 has 16 amino acids. Here the CDR3 DNA reads TGTGCCAGCAGCCAAAAGGATAGCGGGGGGGCCGATACGCAGTATTTT. This codes for CASSQKDSGGADTQYF.

The V and J genes are TRBV29-1 and TRBJ2-1, with 14 bases lining up with TRBD2. V shed 7 bases and J 8 bases; nucleotides not matched to a gene: 7. Germline values: CDR1 SQVTM, CDR2 ANQGSEA. This CDR3 has 14 amino acids. CDR3 bases: TGCAGCGCCGCCGGGACTAGCGGGAGTGATGAGCAGTTCTTC. Amino acids: CSAAGTSGSDEQFF.

V usage is TRBV5-6 and J usage is TRBJ1-2, with D possibly being TRBD1 (5 bases). Germline V lookup: CDR1 SGHDT, CDR2 YYEEEE. Trimming stripped 1 base from V and 4 bases from J, with 11 bases between. The CDR3 covers 14 residues. CDR3 in amino acids: CASSLSQGVYGYTF. CDR3 in DNA: TGTGCCAGCAGCTTGTCCCAGGGCGTCTATGGCTACACCTTC. Full variable domain (missing parts from reference TRBV5-6 and TRBJ1-2): DAGVTQSPTHLIKTRGQQVTLRCSPKSGHDTVSWYQQALGQGPQFIFQYYEEEERQRGNFPDRFSGHQFPNYSSELNVNALLLGDSALYLCASSLSQGVYGYTFGSGTRLTVV.

The V gene is TRBV29-1, the J gene TRBJ2-3, with 10 bases that match TRBD2. The CDR3 consists of 15 residues. The germline CDR1 and CDR2 sequences are SQVTM and ANQGSEA. The junction had 5 bases not matched to a gene; V was cut back by 1 base and J by 4 bases. DNA of the CDR3: TGCAGCGTTGAAGGGCTAGCGGGAGTGGCAGATACGCAGTATTTT. It translates to CSVEGLAGVADTQYF.

The CDR3 DNA reads TGTGCCAGCAGTTGGCGGCTAGCGGGAGGGCCCTTGTACAATGAGCAGTTCTTC. It encodes CASSWRLAGGPLYNEQFF. V gene TRBV6-2 or TRBV6-3 combines with J gene TRBJ2-1, with 12 bases lining up with TRBD2. Per germline, CDR1 MNHEY and CDR2 SVGEGT. The CDR3 has 18 residues. V shed 4 bases, J shed 4 bases, and the junction held 11 bases outside the gene matches.

This clone has just a few counts. The V call is TRBV3-1 (or the pseudogene TRBV3-2), the J call TRBJ2-7; 9 bases line up with TRBD1. The CDR3 sequence is 14 residues long. V lost 4 bases and J lost 4; bases outside the gene matches: 5. Germline CDR1 and CDR2: LGHDT and YNNKEL (reference sequence). The CDR3 spells CASSPGTGKYEQYF. Written as DNA, the CDR3 is TGTGCCAGCAGCCCCGGGACAGGGAAATACGAGCAGTACTTC.

The chain carries TRBV11-2 and TRBJ2-1; 10 nucleotides align to TRBD1. CDR1 and CDR2 (germline): SGHAT, FQNNGV. The CDR3 length is 15 residues. The V segment lost 3 bases and the J segment 9 bases; nucleotides outside the gene matches: 8. The CDR3 region has the DNA TGTGCCAGCAGCTTTCCTACGGGACAGGGGAGTGAGCAGTTCTTC. Translated, it gives CASSFPTGQGSEQFF.

The rearrangement uses TRBV7-2 and TRBJ2-2, with 8 bases lining up with TRBD1. With 5 bases clipped from V and 4 bases from J, the junction kept 12 bases outside the gene matches. Germline lookup yields CDR1 SGHTA and CDR2 FQGNSA. The CDR3 sequence is 17 residues long. DNA of the CDR3: TGTGCCAGCAGCCCTAGACCTAGACAGGGGAGCACCGGGGAGCTGTTTTTT. Protein product: CASSPRPRQGSTGELFF.

A note on this clone: The junction departs from germline at one end; a sequencing error may be responsible. The chain has TRBV3-1 (or the pseudogene TRBV3-2) and TRBJ1-3, with 8 nucleotides matching TRBD1. The germline gives CDR1 LGHDT, CDR2 YNNKEL (reference sequence). This CDR3 comprises 15 residues. The CDR3 loop reads CASSQDPDRGSTIYF. In DNA form, the CDR3 reads TGTGCCAGCAGCCAAGATCCAGACAGGGGAAGCACCATATATTTT.

J is TRBJ2-7 and V is TRBV6-1, with D unresolved. The CDR3 is 13 amino acids. With 3 bases removed from V and 4 bases from J, the gap between germline ends came to 10 bases. Germline assignment: CDR1 MNHNS and CDR2 SASEGT. The CDR3 DNA reads as TGTGCCAGCAGTGAGCCAGGTCAATACGAGCAGTACGTC. It specifies CASSEPGQYEQYV.

J is TRBJ1-5 and V is TRBV6-5; 7 nucleotides match TRBD1. The V gene's germline CDR1 is MNHEY and CDR2 SVGAGI. The J segment lost 7 bases and the V segment lost 0 bases, leaving 6 bases of the junction unmatched. The CDR3 extends over 15 amino acids. This CDR3 reads CASSYSGGQEQPQHF. Here the CDR3 DNA reads TGTGCCAGCAGTTACTCAGGGGGCCAGGAGCAGCCCCAGCATTTT.

The chain has TRBV4-3 and TRBJ2-2; 7 bases are a match to TRBD2. The germline CDR1 and CDR2 sequences are LGHNA and YSLEER. The CDR3 length is 18 residues. V trimming: 0 bases; J trimming: 1 base; junction bases outside the gene matches: 8. The CDR3 is CASSQESLAVLNTGELFF. The CDR3 nucleotides are TGCGCCAGCAGCCAAGAAAGTCTAGCGGTCTTGAACACCGGGGAGCTGTTTTTT.

The rearrangement joins TRBV24-1 to TRBJ1-4, with 8 bases that match TRBD1. V gave up 4 bases and J gave up 5 bases; unmatched junction bases: 5. Germline V gene sequence: CDR1 KGHDR, CDR2 SFDVKD. This CDR3 has 15 residues. CDR3 nucleotides: TGTGCCACCAGTGACGCCGGGACAGGAAATGAAAAACTGTTTTTT. Protein sequence: CATSDAGTGNEKLFF.

The gene calls are TRBV7-7 and TRBJ2-7; maybe TRBD1 (6 bases). The CDR3 length is 14 residues. Germline V gene data show CDR1 as SSHAT and CDR2 as FNYEAQ (reference sequence). Trimming removed 1 base at V and 0 bases at J, with 7 bases between. CDR3 bases: TGTGCCAGCAGCTTAGGACAGGACTCCTACGAGCAGTACTTC. It codes for CASSLGQDSYEQYF.

The chain uses TRBV19 and TRBJ2-1; 9 nucleotides agree with TRBD2. The CDR3 totals 16 residues. V lost 7 bases to trimming and J lost 3 bases; unmatched junction nucleotides: 10. Germline V gene sequence: CDR1 LNHDA, CDR2 SQIVND (reference sequence). The CDR3 loop is CASTPGGRAGYNEQFF. DNA for the CDR3: TGTGCCAGTACCCCCGGCGGGAGGGCTGGCTACAATGAGCAGTTCTTC.

The CDR3 is CSVAAQGSDTEAFF. The CDR3 coding sequence is TGCAGCGTTGCCGCCCAGGGGAGTGACACTGAAGCTTTCTTT. V usage is TRBV29-1 and J usage is TRBJ1-1; the D gene is possibly TRBD1 (6 bases). Germline CDR1 reads SQVTM; CDR2 reads ANQGSEA. CDR3 size: 14 residues. The germline V and J ends were trimmed by 4 bases and 3 bases, with 15 bases remaining between them.

The chain links TRBV4-1 to TRBJ1-5; D may be TRBD1 (5 bases). Deletions cut 4 bases from V and 1 base from J, with 11 bases between. Germline values: CDR1 MGHRA, CDR2 YSYEKL. CDR3 size: 15 residues. CDR3: CASSPVHRSNQPQHF. The DNA of the CDR3 is TGCGCCAGCAGCCCTGTCCACAGGAGCAATCAGCCCCAGCATTTT.

The CDR3 region has the DNA TGCGCCAGCAGCGCCCCACAGGGTACCCTCTCCTACGAGCAGTACTTC. It codes for CASSAPQGTLSYEQYF. The chain uses TRBV5-1 and TRBJ2-7, with a weak D call TRBD1 (6 bases). This CDR3 contains 16 residues. Germline V gene data show CDR1 as SGHRS and CDR2 as YFSETQ. Trimming shortened V by 4 bases and J by 0 bases, and 17 bases separated the two germline ends.

Comments on this clone: This specimen includes other DNA sequences encoding the same CDR3. This chain joins TRBV5-1 and TRBJ2-2, with 10 bases that match TRBD1. CDR1 is SGHRS, CDR2 YFSETQ, per germline. The CDR3 sequence is 17 residues long. The V gene end was trimmed by 4 bases and the J gene end by 3 bases; junction bases not matched to a gene: 9. The CDR3 region is CASSGGAGQGDTGELFF. Written as DNA, the CDR3 is TGCGCCAGCAGCGGGGGTGCCGGACAGGGGGACACCGGGGAGCTGTTTTTT.

The CDR3 spells CASSLGGFQRYEQYF. CDR3 bases: TGTGCCAGCAGCTTAGGAGGTTTTCAGAGATACGAGCAGTACTTC. V gene TRBV7-2 combines with J gene TRBJ2-7; D is unclear. CDR1 and CDR2 from the germline V gene are SGHTA and FQGNSA. Trimming pared 1 base from V and 4 bases from J, leaving 14 bases between. The CDR3 runs 15 residues.